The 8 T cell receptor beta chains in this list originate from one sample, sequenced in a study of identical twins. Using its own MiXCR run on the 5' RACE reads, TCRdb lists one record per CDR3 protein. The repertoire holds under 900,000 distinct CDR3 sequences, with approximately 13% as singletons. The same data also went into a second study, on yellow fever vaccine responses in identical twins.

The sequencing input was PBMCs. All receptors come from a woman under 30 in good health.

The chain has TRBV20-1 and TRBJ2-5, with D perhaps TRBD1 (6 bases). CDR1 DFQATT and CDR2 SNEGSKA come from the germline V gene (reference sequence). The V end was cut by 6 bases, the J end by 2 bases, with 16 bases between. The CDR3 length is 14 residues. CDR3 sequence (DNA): TGCAGTGCCCCGGTTGGGGGCAGACAAGAGACCCAGTACTTC. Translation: CSAPVGGRQETQYF.

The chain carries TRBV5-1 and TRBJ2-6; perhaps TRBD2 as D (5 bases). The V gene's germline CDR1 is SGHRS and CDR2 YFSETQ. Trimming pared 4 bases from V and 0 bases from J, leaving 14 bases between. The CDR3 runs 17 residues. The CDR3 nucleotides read TGCGCCAGCAGCCTTTGGGAGTTTTACTCTGGGGCCAACGTCCTGACTTTC. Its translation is CASSLWEFYSGANVLTF.

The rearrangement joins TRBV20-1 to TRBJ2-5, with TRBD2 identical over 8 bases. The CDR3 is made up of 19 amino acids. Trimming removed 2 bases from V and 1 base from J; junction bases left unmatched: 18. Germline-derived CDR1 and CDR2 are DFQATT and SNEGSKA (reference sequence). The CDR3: CSARSETTSGAKIQETQYF. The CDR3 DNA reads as TGCAGTGCTAGAAGCGAAACCACTAGCGGAGCTAAGATCCAAGAGACCCAGTACTTC.

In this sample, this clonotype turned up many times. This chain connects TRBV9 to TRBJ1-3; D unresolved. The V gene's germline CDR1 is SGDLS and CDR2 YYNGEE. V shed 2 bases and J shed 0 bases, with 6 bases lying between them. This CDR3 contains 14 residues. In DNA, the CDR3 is TGTGCCAGCAGCGTGCAGGACTCTGGAAACACCATATATTTT. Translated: CASSVQDSGNTIYF.

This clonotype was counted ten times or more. The CDR3 bases are TGTGCCACCAGCAGAGATGGCGGGACTTTTGACGAGCAGTACTTC. This translates into CATSRDGGTFDEQYF. The chain recombines TRBV15 with TRBJ2-7, with a possible D match to TRBD2 (6 bases). V lost 0 bases, J lost 5 bases, and 14 bases lay in between. The germline V gene has CDR1 LNHNV and CDR2 YYDKDF (reference sequence). This CDR3 comprises 15 residues.

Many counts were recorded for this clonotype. Written as DNA, the CDR3 is TGTGCCAGCAGTTGGGCAGATACGCAGTATTTT. It codes for CASSWADTQYF. The chain joins TRBV6-5 to TRBJ2-3, with no clear D. V lost 4 bases and J 4 bases, leaving 3 bases between the germline ends. This CDR3 spans 11 amino acids. The germline gives CDR1 MNHEY, CDR2 SVGAGI.

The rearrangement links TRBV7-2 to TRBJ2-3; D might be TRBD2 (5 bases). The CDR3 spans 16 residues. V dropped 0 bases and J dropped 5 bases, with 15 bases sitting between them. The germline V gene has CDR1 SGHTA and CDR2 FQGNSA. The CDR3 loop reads CASSLARPPGGDTQYF. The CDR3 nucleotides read TGTGCCAGCAGCTTAGCTCGGCCTCCAGGAGGAGATACGCAGTATTTT.

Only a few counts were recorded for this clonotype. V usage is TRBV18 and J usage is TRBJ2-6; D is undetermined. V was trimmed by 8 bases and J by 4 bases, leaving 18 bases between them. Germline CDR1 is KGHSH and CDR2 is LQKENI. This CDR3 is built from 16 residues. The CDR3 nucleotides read TGTGCCAGCCGTGACGCCGCCTCTCTGGGGGCCAACGTCCTGACTTTC. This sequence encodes CASRDAASLGANVLTF.